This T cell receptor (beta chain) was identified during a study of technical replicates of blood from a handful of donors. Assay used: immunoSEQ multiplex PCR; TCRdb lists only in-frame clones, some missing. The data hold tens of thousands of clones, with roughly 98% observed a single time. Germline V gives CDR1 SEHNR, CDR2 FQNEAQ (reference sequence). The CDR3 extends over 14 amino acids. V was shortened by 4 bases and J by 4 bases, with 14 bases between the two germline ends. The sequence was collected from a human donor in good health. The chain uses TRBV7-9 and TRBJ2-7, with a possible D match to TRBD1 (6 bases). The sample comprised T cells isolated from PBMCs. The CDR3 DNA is TGTGCCAGCAGCTACCCCCTGACAGGTTACGAGCAGTACTTC. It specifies CASSYPLTGYEQYF. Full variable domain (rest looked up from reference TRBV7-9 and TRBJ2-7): DTGVSQNPRHKITKRGQNVTFRCDPISEHNRLYWYRQTLGQGPEFLTYFQNEAQLEKSRLLSDRFSAERPKGSFSTLEIQRTEQGDSAMYLCASSYPLTGYEQYFGPGTRLTVT.